Each of the 20 T cell receptor beta chains below was sequenced from the same sample in a study of vaccination and CD4 T cells after COVID-19 (dated by TCRdb to between 2022 and 2023). Interpreted using the paper, the treatment or condition label stands for: roughly 10-day PBMC culture with coronavirus spike peptide pools or control peptides (ViraFEST assay). CD4+ T cells from unexposed donors were collected before the COVID-19 pandemic (2011-2018). The method was PCR. Data came from an Illumina iSeq 100. DNA from cultured CD4+ T cells was subjected to TCR sequencing with the Oncomine TCR Beta short-read assay at the Johns Hopkins FTIC core. Clones were called with MiXCR by TCRdb after fastp trimmed the public reads at Q25, and only in-frame beta chains were retained. Identical CDR3 proteins give one entry, which carries the most common genes and DNA. This sample gives approximately 10,000 distinct CDR3 sequences in total; 30% to 40% of them show up just once. The ten largest clones capture about 30% of the sample.

Their antigens remain unidentified. The specimen sequenced was CD4+ T cells from blood, cultured in vitro. The receptor source for this set is a human donor in good health.

The V gene is TRBV6-5, the J gene TRBJ1-1, with unresolved D. Trimming cost V 2 bases and J 4 bases, with 11 bases left between them. Germline loops: CDR1 MNHEY, CDR2 SVGAGI. The CDR3 length is 14 residues. DNA of the CDR3: TGTGCCAGCAGTTACCGAGGGTTCTCCACTGAAGCTTTCTTT. The encoded protein is CASSYRGFSTEAFF.

The sample holds a few counts of this clonotype. The chain carries TRBV7-9 and TRBJ1-1, with 11 bases that match TRBD1. Unmatched junction bases numbered 8, after V lost 5 bases and J lost 12 bases. The CDR3 extends over 13 amino acids. The V gene's germline CDR1 is SEHNR and CDR2 FQNEAQ (reference sequence). CDR3 residues: CASSPRTGGMTFF. CDR3 nucleotides: TGTGCCAGCAGCCCCCGGACAGGGGGCATGACTTTCTTT.

This clonotype has just a few counts. CDR3 coding DNA: TGCGCCAGCAGCCAAGATTACGGGTTCGAGCAGTACTTC. Protein sequence: CASSQDYGFEQYF. The V gene is TRBV4-1, the J gene TRBJ2-7, with D hard to call. CDR3 length: 13 amino acids. Germline CDR1 and CDR2: MGHRA and YSYEKL. The V gene lost 0 bases and the J gene lost 6 bases, with 9 bases spanning the gap.

This clonotype was seen more than once but under ten times. The genes are TRBV7-2 and TRBJ2-7, with 8 bases lining up with TRBD2. CDR3 length equals 14 residues. Germline assignment: CDR1 SGHTA and CDR2 FQGNSA. V lost 6 bases and J lost 9; bases outside the gene matches: 13. CDR3 sequence: CASRQAGDFIRQYF. CDR3 bases: TGTGCCAGCAGGCAAGCGGGGGATTTTATCCGGCAGTACTTC.

This clonotype was observed a handful of times. The V call is TRBV2, the J call TRBJ1-2; TRBD1 is a possible D gene (5 bases). Trimming took 0 bases from V and 0 from J, leaving 14 bases between them. Germline loops: CDR1 SNHLY, CDR2 FYNNEI. The CDR3 has 17 amino acids. This chain's CDR3 is CASSEARSGAPNYGYTF. In DNA form, the CDR3 reads TGTGCCAGCAGTGAAGCTAGGAGTGGGGCTCCTAACTATGGCTACACCTTC.

This clonotype appeared a few times. V is TRBV6-5 and J is TRBJ1-1; 8 positions agree with TRBD1. The germline CDR1 and CDR2 sequences are MNHEY and SVGAGI. CDR3 length equals 17 residues. V shed 1 base and J 3 bases; nucleotides not matched to a gene: 10. CDR3 nucleotides: TGTGCCAGCAGTTACTACAGGGGGGAGGTACGGGACACTGAAGCTTTCTTT. Residues: CASSYYRGEVRDTEAFF.

The CDR3 loop is CAVGGRDYTGELFF. CDR3 in DNA: TGTGCCGTGGGGGGGCGGGATTACACCGGGGAGCTGTTTTTT. This chain joins TRBV2 and TRBJ2-2; maybe TRBD2 (7 bases). Trimming cost V 11 bases and J 3 bases, with 16 bases left between them. Germline-derived CDR1 and CDR2 are SNHLY and FYNNEI. The CDR3 totals 14 residues.

The chain uses TRBV7-2 and TRBJ1-5; D gene uncertain. The V end was cut by 2 bases, the J end by 3 bases, with 2 bases between. This CDR3 region has 12 residues. CDR1 and CDR2 (germline): SGHTA, FQGNSA. The CDR3 spells CASSLLNQPQHF. In DNA, the CDR3 is TGTGCCAGCAGCTTACTCAATCAGCCCCAGCATTTT.

Only a few counts were recorded for this clonotype. The chain joins TRBV10-1 to TRBJ1-2; D ambiguous. Germline CDR1 reads WNHNN; CDR2 reads SYGVQD (reference sequence). Between the trimmed V and J ends, which lost 6 bases and 8 bases, there was a span of 16 bases. CDR3 length: 13 amino acids. The CDR3 region is CASSANTYVGYTF. The CDR3 DNA reads as TGCGCCAGCAGCGCCAACACCTATGTGGGCTACACCTTC.

This CDR3 is CASSLGQSYEQYF. The CDR3 DNA sequence: TGTGCCAGCAGTTTGGGACAGTCCTACGAGCAGTACTTC. The V gene is TRBV27, the J gene TRBJ2-7; 7 nucleotides match TRBD1. The length of the CDR3 is 13 residues. Per the germline V gene, CDR1 is MNHEY and CDR2 is SMNVEV (reference sequence). Germline trimming cut 3 bases from V and 1 base from J; bases unmatched to any gene: 0.

This clonotype was detected only a few times. The chain carries TRBV6-2 or TRBV6-3 and TRBJ1-1; 9 nucleotides agree with TRBD1. The CDR3 extends over 17 amino acids. CDR1 is MNHEY, CDR2 SVGEGT, per germline. Trimming removed 6 bases from V and 0 bases from J; junction bases left unmatched: 11. The CDR3 bases are TGTGCCAGCAGCACGAACAGACAGGGGGTGATGAACACTGAAGCTTTCTTT. It translates to CASSTNRQGVMNTEAFF.

The gene calls are TRBV7-9 and TRBJ1-2; no reliable D call. Germline CDR1 is SEHNR and CDR2 is FQNEAQ (reference sequence). V was cut by 6 bases and J by 2 bases, with 4 bases left in between. The CDR3 has 11 residues. The CDR3 nucleotides read TGTGCCAGCAGTACGAACTATGGCTACACCTTC. Protein product: CASSTNYGYTF.

A single count supports this clonotype. V is TRBV11-2 and J is TRBJ1-2; D is unclear. V was pared by 0 bases and J by 2 bases, with 13 bases between. The CDR3 extends over 16 amino acids. The germline CDR1 and CDR2 sequences are SGHAT and FQNNGV. The CDR3, as DNA: TGTGCCAGCAGCTTAGATCTATTAACACAGAACTATGGCTACACCTTC. It codes for CASSLDLLTQNYGYTF. The entire variable domain, with the rest obtained from reference TRBV11-2 and TRBJ1-2, is as follows: EAGVAQSPRYKIIEKRQSVAFWCNPISGHATLYWYQQILGQGPKLLIQFQNNGVVDDSQLPKDRFSAERLKGVDSTLKIQPAKLEDSAVYLCASSLDLLTQNYGYTFGSGTRLTVV.

This clonotype was detected a few times. The chain employs TRBV7-9 and TRBJ2-1, with D hard to call. CDR3 length: 15 residues. Germline V gene data show CDR1 as SEHNR and CDR2 as FQNEAQ (reference sequence). Trimming left V 5 bases short and J 0 bases short, with 11 bases between. CDR3 bases: TGTGCCAGCAGCCCCGCGGTCGACTCCTACAATGAGCAGTTCTTC. It translates to CASSPAVDSYNEQFF.

This clonotype came up a few times. The chain recombines TRBV6-5 with TRBJ2-5; D is unclear. Trimming took 0 bases from V and 6 from J, leaving 5 bases between them. In germline, CDR1 is MNHEY, CDR2 SVGAGI. The CDR3 sequence is 12 residues long. The CDR3 sequence: CASSYSGQTQYF. CDR3 nucleotide sequence: TGTGCCAGCAGTTACTCGGGCCAGACCCAGTACTTC.

This clonotype appeared a few times. In nucleotides, the CDR3 is TGTGCCAGCAGGGAAACAGGGGCAGTCAATCAGCCCCAGCATTTT. This gives the protein CASRETGAVNQPQHF. The chain recombines TRBV6-1 with TRBJ1-5; 7 positions agree with TRBD1. The CDR3 loop spans 15 amino acids. J gave up 3 bases and V 6 bases, and 8 bases lay outside the gene matches. In germline, CDR1 is MNHNS, CDR2 SASEGT.

The CDR3 here is CASSIAAGLYEQYF. The CDR3 coding sequence is TGTGCCAGTAGTATAGCTGCAGGGCTCTACGAGCAGTACTTC. V gene TRBV19 combines with J gene TRBJ2-7; TRBD1 might be the D (5 bases). CDR3 length: 14 amino acids. V lost 1 base to trimming and J lost 3 bases, with 10 bases between them. Germline CDR1 LNHDA, CDR2 SQIVND (reference sequence).

J is TRBJ1-2 and V is TRBV20-1; tentative D call: TRBD1 (5 bases). Trimming pared 5 bases from V and 4 bases from J, leaving 23 bases between. CDR1 and CDR2 (germline): DFQATT, SNEGSKA (reference sequence). The length of the CDR3 is 16 residues. In nucleotides, the CDR3 is TGCAGTGCTCCGGGGGTTAGGGCGGGACCCCTCTATGGCTACACCTTC. Its protein is CSAPGVRAGPLYGYTF.

This clonotype occurred a few times. This chain joins TRBV7-3 and TRBJ2-1; 7 nucleotides agree with TRBD1. V lost 0 bases and J lost 9; bases outside the gene matches: 8. The germline V gene encodes CDR1 SGHTA and CDR2 FQGTGA. The CDR3 length is 15 residues. CDR3 bases: TGTGCCAGCAGCTTAACCGCCGGGACAGTAAGTGAGCAGTTCTTC. Amino acid sequence: CASSLTAGTVSEQFF.

The V and J genes are TRBV6-5 and TRBJ2-7, with D unresolved. Looked up from germline, CDR1 is MNHEY and CDR2 is SVGAGI. This CDR3 has 13 residues. Trimming pared 2 bases from V and 5 bases from J, leaving 10 bases between. The CDR3 nucleotides are TGTGCCAGCAGTTACGATGGCAGCCACGAGCAGTACTTC. This sequence encodes CASSYDGSHEQYF.